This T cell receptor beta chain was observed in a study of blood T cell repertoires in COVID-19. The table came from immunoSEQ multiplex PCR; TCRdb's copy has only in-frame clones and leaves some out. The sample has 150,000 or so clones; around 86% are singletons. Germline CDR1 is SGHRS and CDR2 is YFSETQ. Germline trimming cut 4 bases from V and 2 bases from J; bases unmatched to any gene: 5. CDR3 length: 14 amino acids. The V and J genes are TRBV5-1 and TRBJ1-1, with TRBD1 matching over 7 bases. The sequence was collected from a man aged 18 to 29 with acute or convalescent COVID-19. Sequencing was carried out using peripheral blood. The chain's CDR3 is CASSPGTVNTEAFF. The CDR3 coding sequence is TGCGCCAGCAGCCCGGGGACAGTTAACACTGAAGCTTTCTTT.